The next 23 T cell receptor beta chains were all read from a single sample in a study of blood T cell repertoires in COVID-19. Sequenced by immunoSEQ multiplex PCR; TCRdb stores in-frame clones only, minus some. This table has some 400,000 clones, 81% appearing once. The specimen was peripheral blood. These receptor sequences come from a human donor with acute or convalescent COVID-19. The donor label of this sample is uncertain.

The CDR3 reads CASSLTDNEQYF. The CDR3 DNA reads TGTGCCAGCAGCTTGACAGACAACGAGCAGTACTTC. The gene calls are TRBV7-6 and TRBJ2-7, with a tentative D call TRBD1 (5 bases). The CDR3 sequence is 12 residues long. Germline loops: CDR1 SGHVS, CDR2 FNYEAQ. V lost 3 bases and J lost 5, with 8 bases in between.

The rearrangement uses TRBV29-1 and TRBJ1-1, with D perhaps matching TRBD1 (5 bases). The V gene lost 7 bases and the J gene lost 3 bases, with 15 bases spanning the gap. CDR1 SQVTM and CDR2 ANQGSEA come from the germline V gene. The CDR3 runs 13 residues. The CDR3 nucleotides read TGCAGCGCTCGGGCAGGGTTGGACACTGAAGCTTTCTTT. It is translated as CSARAGLDTEAFF.

V usage is TRBV7-9 and J usage is TRBJ2-7; no clear D. This CDR3 is built from 14 residues. Trimming removed 4 bases from V and 4 bases from J, with 14 bases in between. Germline values: CDR1 SEHNR, CDR2 FQNEAQ (reference sequence). The DNA for the CDR3 is TGTGCCAGCAGCTCGATCACCTACGGGTACGAGCAGTACTTC. It specifies CASSSITYGYEQYF.

This sequence joins TRBV24-1 and TRBJ1-1; no definite D call. CDR1 KGHDR and CDR2 SFDVKD come from the germline V gene. CDR3 length: 14 amino acids. V lost 2 bases, J lost 1 base, and 7 bases lay in between. The CDR3 loop reads CATSDSTGNTEAFF. CDR3 in DNA: TGTGCCACCAGTGATTCGACGGGGAACACTGAAGCTTTCTTT.

The rearrangement joins TRBV28 to TRBJ1-3, with 9 positions matching TRBD1. V lost 5 bases to trimming and J lost 1 base; unmatched junction nucleotides: 12. The CDR3 is 18 amino acids. Germline V gene lookup returns CDR1 MDHEN and CDR2 SYDVKM. CDR3: CASSTPRDRVISGNTIYF. The DNA of the CDR3 is TGTGCCAGCAGTACACCCCGGGACAGGGTGATATCTGGAAACACCATATATTTT.

The chain couples TRBV19 to TRBJ1-6; 7 nucleotides line up with TRBD1. Trimming removed 5 bases from V and 8 bases from J; junction bases left unmatched: 3. The CDR3 is made up of 13 amino acids. CDR1 LNHDA and CDR2 SQIVND come from the germline V gene (reference sequence). The CDR3 nucleotides are TGTGCCAGTAGTTACGGGACAGATTCACCCCTCCACTTT. As protein: CASSYGTDSPLHF.

This chain links TRBV6-6 with TRBJ2-2, with 8 bases lining up with TRBD2. The CDR3 runs 14 residues. Trimming removed 11 bases from V and 4 bases from J; junction bases left unmatched: 9. Germline values: CDR1 MNHNY, CDR2 SVGAGI (reference sequence). Here the CDR3 reads CAASGTRPTGELFF. CDR3 nucleotides: TGTGCCGCGTCCGGGACTAGGCCCACCGGGGAGCTGTTTTTT.

CDR3 in amino acids: CASSEALTVWGGYTF. CDR3 nucleotides: TGTGCCAGCAGTGAAGCGCTGACAGTATGGGGTGGCTACACCTTC. The chain has TRBV6-1 and TRBJ1-2; weak D call: TRBD1 (5 bases). V shed 0 bases and J shed 7 bases, with 15 bases lying between them. This CDR3 has 15 residues. Germline V gene data show CDR1 as MNHNS and CDR2 as SASEGT.

CDR3 loop: CSASPSRSYNSPLHF. The CDR3 DNA is TGCAGTGCTAGTCCCTCCCGCTCCTATAATTCACCCCTCCACTTT. The V and J genes are TRBV20-1 and TRBJ1-6, with unresolved D. The CDR3 is 15 residues long. Germline CDR1 reads DFQATT; CDR2 reads SNEGSKA (reference sequence). Trimming left V 3 bases short and J 0 bases short, with 9 bases between.

This clone appeared a few times. The rearrangement uses TRBV19 and TRBJ1-1, with D maybe TRBD1 (6 bases). Germline CDR1 reads LNHDA; CDR2 reads SQIVND (reference sequence). This CDR3 region has 20 residues. The V end lost 2 bases, the J end lost 1 base, and 26 bases lay between the germline ends. The CDR3 is CASSINPGGQGKKRNTEAFF. The CDR3 coding sequence is TGTGCCAGTAGTATAAACCCAGGTGGGCAGGGGAAGAAGCGGAACACTGAAGCTTTCTTT.

This chain links TRBV28 with TRBJ1-2, with D uncertain. This CDR3 has 14 residues. Per the germline V gene, CDR1 is MDHEN and CDR2 is SYDVKM. Trimming removed 2 bases from V and 6 bases from J, with 13 bases in between. The CDR3 sequence: CASSLSGLYDGYTF. The DNA of the CDR3 is TGTGCCAGCAGTTTAAGCGGGCTCTACGATGGCTACACCTTC.

In regard to this clone: Its ends do not fully match the called genes, so a read error is possible. V usage is TRBV19 and J usage is TRBJ1-5; maybe TRBD1 (5 bases). Germline CDR1 LNHDA, CDR2 SQIVND (reference sequence). The CDR3 totals 15 residues. The CDR3 reads CASSMAQGSYQPQHF. CDR3 bases: TGTGCCAGTAGTATGGCCCAGGGTAGCTATCAGCCCCAGCATTTT. Based on the CDR3 plus reference TRBV19 and TRBJ1-5, the full variable domain is DGGITQSPKYLFRKEGQNVTLSCEQNLNHDAMYWYRQDPGQGLRLIYYSQIVNDFQKGDIAEGYSVSREKKESFPLTVTSAQKNPTAFYLCASSMAQGSYQPQHFGDGTRLSIL.

This chain connects TRBV18 to TRBJ2-7, with TRBD2 matching 8 bases. The junction had 6 bases not matched to a gene; V was cut back by 6 bases and J by 2 bases. In germline, CDR1 is KGHSH, CDR2 LQKENI. The CDR3 length is 14 residues. The CDR3 DNA is TGTGCCAGCTCCGCGGGGGGTCTTCCCTACGAGCAGTACTTC. Translation: CASSAGGLPYEQYF.

The chain's CDR3 is CASSLSPSGGVSYNEQFF. The CDR3 DNA reads TGTGCCAGCAGCTTATCTCCTAGCGGGGGGGTCTCCTACAATGAGCAGTTCTTC. The V gene is TRBV7-2, the J gene TRBJ2-1; TRBD2 matches 12 bases. CDR3 length: 18 residues. Germline CDR1 SGHTA, CDR2 FQGNSA. Unmatched junction bases numbered 5, after V lost 2 bases and J lost 0 bases.

In its sample, this clone was seen a few times. Other nucleotide sequences in the sample specify the same CDR3. This chain connects TRBV9 to TRBJ1-1; perhaps TRBD1 as D (5 bases). Per the germline V gene, CDR1 is SGDLS and CDR2 is YYNGEE. The CDR3 has 12 amino acids. V gave up 3 bases and J gave up 4 bases, with 7 bases separating them. CDR3 in DNA: TGTGCCAGCAGCGGTCAGGGCACTGAAGCTTTCTTT. Its protein is CASSGQGTEAFF.

The chain combines TRBV19 with TRBJ2-3; possible D gene TRBD2, 5 bases. CDR1 is LNHDA, CDR2 SQIVND, per germline (reference sequence). The length of the CDR3 is 14 residues. V shed 6 bases and J shed 2 bases, with 12 bases lying between them. For the CDR3, the DNA is TGTGCCAGTAGCTCACTAGATTCCACAGATACGCAGTATTTT. Residues: CASSSLDSTDTQYF.

The chain employs TRBV7-9 and TRBJ2-3, with a tentative D call TRBD2 (5 bases). Trimming pared 5 bases from V and 4 bases from J, leaving 10 bases between. There are 13 residues in the CDR3. The germline V gene has CDR1 SEHNR and CDR2 FQNEAQ (reference sequence). The CDR3 region is CASSLGGSDTQYF. Here the CDR3 DNA reads TGTGCCAGCAGCCTAGGCGGGTCAGATACGCAGTATTTT.

In regard to this clone: At one end, the junction sequence differs from germline, possibly due to a read error. The V call is TRBV30, the J call TRBJ1-2; 7 bases fit TRBD1. This CDR3 has 15 residues. The germline gives CDR1 GTSNPN, CDR2 SVGIG (reference sequence). The CDR3 spells CAWDGTERGTYVYTF. The CDR3 nucleotides read TGTGCCTGGGATGGGACAGAACGCGGAACCTATGTCTACACCTTC. Drawing the rest from reference TRBV30 and TRBJ1-2, the complete variable domain is SQTIHQWPATLVQPVGSPLSLECTVEGTSNPNLYWYRQAAGRGLQLLFYSVGIGQISSEVPQNLSASRPQDRQFILSSKKLLLSDSGFYLCAWDGTERGTYVYTFGSGTRLTVV.

This clone was seen just once. This chain connects TRBV10-2 to TRBJ2-7; possibly TRBD1 for D (6 bases). The CDR3 has 15 residues. The germline V gene encodes CDR1 WSHSY and CDR2 SAAADI. V was pared by 3 bases and J by 1 base, with 13 bases between. The CDR3 here is CASSDSQGLSYEQYF. Written as DNA, the CDR3 is TGCGCCAGCAGTGATTCACAGGGTTTGTCCTACGAGCAGTACTTC.

The V and J genes are TRBV15 and TRBJ2-1; D is unresolved. Trimming removed 6 bases from V and 4 bases from J, with 7 bases in between. CDR1 and CDR2 (germline): LNHNV, YYDKDF (reference sequence). The CDR3 is 12 amino acids. The CDR3 protein is CATSNIYNEQFF. CDR3 nucleotides: TGTGCCACCAGTAACATTTACAATGAGCAGTTCTTC.

Points on this clone: This sample also contains other DNA sequences that code for the same CDR3. The rearrangement joins TRBV18 to TRBJ1-2, with D perhaps TRBD1 (5 bases). The CDR3 covers 13 residues. Trimming took 3 bases from V and 3 from J, leaving 8 bases between them. Germline V CDR1 and CDR2: KGHSH, LQKENI. The CDR3 protein is CASSPGGDYGYTF. The CDR3 DNA sequence: TGTGCCAGCTCACCCGGGGGGGACTATGGCTACACCTTC.

The CDR3: CASSWRDPREKLFF. CDR3 bases: TGTGCCAGCAGCTGGCGGGACCCAAGGGAAAAACTGTTTTTT. This chain joins TRBV7-9 and TRBJ1-4; D perhaps matches TRBD1 (5 bases). Trimming took 4 bases from V and 8 from J, leaving 14 bases between them. The CDR3 length is 14 residues. Germline CDR1 and CDR2: SEHNR and FQNEAQ (reference sequence).

The rearrangement links TRBV19 to TRBJ1-2; D is perhaps TRBD1 (5 bases). This CDR3 has 14 amino acids. V lost 6 bases to trimming and J lost 4 bases, with 15 bases between them. Germline assignment: CDR1 LNHDA and CDR2 SQIVND (reference sequence). CDR3 bases: TGTGCCAGTAGACTAGCAGGGCGAGGCTATGGCTACACCTTC. It specifies CASRLAGRGYGYTF.